Here is one T cell receptor beta chain with its context. Its cognate antigen has yet to be identified. No clone much larger than this one lies a single base away; base qualities are absent. Libraries were constructed by the immunoSEQ multiplex PCR assay. In TCRdb, the immuneACCESS table is reduced to in-frame sequences with V and J assigned. These tables do not hold every clone; where another copy was compared, an unresolved V gene accounts for under half, and the others remain unexplained. Counted in this sample were 90,000 to 95,000 clones; 85% of them appeared once. Roughly 19% of the sample lies in the top ten. The data are from a study of control samples from healthy donors and cancer patients (dated by TCRdb to 2020 to 2022). The V end loses 1 base and the J end loses 2 bases, and a stretch of 11 bases separates them. The CDR3 sequence holds 15 residues, the cysteine and phenylalanine included. The CDR3 DNA has 45 bases and is translated from base 1. The germline V gene specifies MNHNS as CDR1 and SASEGT as CDR2.

Sequencing input: blood. The sequence joins TRBV6-1 to TRBJ1-2; no confident D gene assignment can be made. The sequence came from a man aged 25 to 45 in good health. CDR3 reads: CASSEVETPNYGYTF. The DNA sequence follows: TGTGCCAGCAGTGAAGTTGAGACACCCAACTATGGCTACACCTTC.